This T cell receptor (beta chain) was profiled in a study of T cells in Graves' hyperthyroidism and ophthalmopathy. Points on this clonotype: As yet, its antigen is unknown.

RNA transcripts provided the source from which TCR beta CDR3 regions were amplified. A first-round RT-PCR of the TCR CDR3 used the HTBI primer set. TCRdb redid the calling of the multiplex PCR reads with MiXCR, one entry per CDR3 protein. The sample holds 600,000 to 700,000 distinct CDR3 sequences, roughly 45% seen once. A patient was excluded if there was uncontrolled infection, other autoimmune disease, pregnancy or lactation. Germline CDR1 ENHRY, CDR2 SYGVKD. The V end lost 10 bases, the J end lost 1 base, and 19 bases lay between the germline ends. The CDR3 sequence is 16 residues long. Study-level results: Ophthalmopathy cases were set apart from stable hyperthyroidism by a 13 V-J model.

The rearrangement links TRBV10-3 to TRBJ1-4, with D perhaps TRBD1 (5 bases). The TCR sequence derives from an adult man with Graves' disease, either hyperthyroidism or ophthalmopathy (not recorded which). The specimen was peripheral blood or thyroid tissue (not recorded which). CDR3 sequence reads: CASERPRQQTNEKLFF. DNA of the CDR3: TGTGCCAGCGAACGCCCCAGACAGCAAACTAATGAAAAACTGTTTTTT.